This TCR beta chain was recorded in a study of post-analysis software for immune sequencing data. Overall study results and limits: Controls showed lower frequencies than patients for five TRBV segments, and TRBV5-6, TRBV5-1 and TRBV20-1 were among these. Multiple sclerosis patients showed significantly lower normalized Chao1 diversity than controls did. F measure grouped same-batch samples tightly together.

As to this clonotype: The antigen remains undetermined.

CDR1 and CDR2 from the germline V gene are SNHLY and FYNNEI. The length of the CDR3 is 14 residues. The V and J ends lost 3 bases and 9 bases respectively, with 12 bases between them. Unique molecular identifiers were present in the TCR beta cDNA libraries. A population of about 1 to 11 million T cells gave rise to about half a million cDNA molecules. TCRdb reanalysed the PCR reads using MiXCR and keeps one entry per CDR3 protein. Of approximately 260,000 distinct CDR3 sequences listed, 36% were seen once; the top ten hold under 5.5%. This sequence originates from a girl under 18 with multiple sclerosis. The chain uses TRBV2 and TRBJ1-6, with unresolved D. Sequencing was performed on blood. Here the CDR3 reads CASSDRGSSSPLHF. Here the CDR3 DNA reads TGTGCCAGCAGTGACCGAGGGTCTAGTTCACCCCTCCACTTT.